A selection of T cell receptor beta chains follows, all from one sample in a study of technical replicates of blood from several donors. The assay was immunoSEQ multiplex PCR, and TCRdb's table has in-frame clones only and misses some. Of tens of thousands of clones listed, approximately 94% are singletons. Material: T cells isolated from PBMCs. All receptors derive from a human donor in good health. Both conserved end residues are part of each CDR3. D genes are given only for firm matches. Some rows mark clone size as missing; the rest say once, few, many or name a class of expanded clone.

j_gene: TRBJ2-7
abundance: -
v_gene: TRBV27
d_gene: -
CDR3aa: CASSPGSYEQYF
CDR3nt: TGTGCCAGCAGTCCTGGGAGCTACGAGCAGTACTTC

j_gene: TRBJ2-3
abundance: -
v_gene: TRBV5-5
d_gene: TRBD2
CDR3aa: CASSLPLAATTDTQYF
CDR3nt: TGTGCCAGCAGCTTGCCCCTAGCGGCTACCACAGATACGCAGTATTTT

j_gene: TRBJ2-1
abundance: -
v_gene: TRBV29-1
d_gene: -
CDR3aa: CSAETRGSSYNEQFF
CDR3nt: TGCAGCGCCGAAACCCGGGGTAGCTCCTACAATGAGCAGTTCTTC

j_gene: TRBJ2-7
abundance: -
v_gene: TRBV2
d_gene: TRBD2
CDR3aa: CASRGTSGINSYEQYF
CDR3nt: TGTGCCAGCAGAGGGACTAGCGGAATCAACTCCTACGAGCAGTACTTC

j_gene: TRBJ1-5
abundance: -
v_gene: TRBV10-3
d_gene: -
CDR3aa: CASNRGRDQPQHF
CDR3nt: TGTGCCTCCAATCGGGGAAGGGATCAGCCCCAGCATTTT

j_gene: TRBJ1-5
abundance: -
v_gene: TRBV5-6
d_gene: -
CDR3aa: CASSLSKELPNQPQHF
CDR3nt: TGTGCCAGCAGCTTAAGTAAAGAGCTTCCAAATCAGCCCCAGCATTTT

j_gene: TRBJ2-5
abundance: -
v_gene: TRBV30
d_gene: -
CDR3aa: CAWVRLGGGEQYF
CDR3nt: TGTGCCTGGGTAAGACTAGGTGGGGGAGAGCAGTACTTC

j_gene: TRBJ1-3
abundance: once
v_gene: TRBV28
d_gene: -
CDR3aa: CASSMLGGESSGNTIYF
CDR3nt: TGTGCCAGCAGCATGCTAGGGGGTGAAAGCTCTGGAAACACCATATATTTT

j_gene: TRBJ1-2
abundance: -
v_gene: TRBV27
d_gene: -
CDR3aa: CASSGAAALNYGYTF
CDR3nt: TGTGCCAGCAGTGGCGCGGCCGCTCTTAACTATGGCTACACCTTC

j_gene: TRBJ1-1
abundance: -
v_gene: TRBV4-1
d_gene: -
CDR3aa: CASSPTETGTTEAFF
CDR3nt: TGCGCCAGCAGCCCGACCGAGACAGGAACCACTGAAGCTTTCTTT

j_gene: TRBJ2-1
abundance: -
v_gene: TRBV28
d_gene: TRBD2
CDR3aa: CASSPFSGIYNEQFF
CDR3nt: TGTGCCAGCAGTCCCTTTAGCGGGATCTACAATGAGCAGTTCTTC

j_gene: TRBJ1-5
abundance: -
v_gene: TRBV5-4
d_gene: TRBD1
CDR3aa: CASSNGTGNQPQHF
CDR3nt: TGTGCCAGCAGCAATGGGACAGGGAATCAGCCCCAGCATTTT

j_gene: TRBJ2-3
abundance: -
v_gene: TRBV6-5
d_gene: -
CDR3aa: CASSYSGDTQYF
CDR3nt: TGTGCCAGCAGTTACTCCGGGGATACGCAGTATTTT

j_gene: TRBJ2-1
abundance: -
v_gene: TRBV28
d_gene: TRBD2
CDR3aa: CASSPAPLAGHEQFF
CDR3nt: TGTGCCAGCAGTCCGGCCCCTCTAGCGGGACATGAGCAGTTCTTC

j_gene: TRBJ1-1
abundance: once
v_gene: TRBV27
d_gene: -
CDR3aa: CASKPGRQNTEAFF
CDR3nt: TGTGCCAGCAAACCCGGGAGACAGAACACTGAAGCTTTCTTT

j_gene: TRBJ1-5
abundance: -
v_gene: TRBV19
d_gene: -
CDR3aa: CASSIGGFQPQHF
CDR3nt: TGTGCCAGTAGTATAGGCGGTTTTCAGCCCCAGCATTTT

j_gene: TRBJ2-7
abundance: -
v_gene: TRBV6-4
d_gene: -
CDR3aa: CASSESQGSYEQYF
CDR3nt: TGTGCCAGCAGTGAGTCGCAGGGGTCCTACGAGCAGTACTTC

j_gene: TRBJ2-5
abundance: -
v_gene: TRBV9
d_gene: -
CDR3aa: CASRRIRRSETQYF
CDR3nt: TGTGCCAGCCGTCGGATAAGGCGGTCAGAGACCCAGTACTTC

j_gene: TRBJ2-5
abundance: -
v_gene: TRBV7-3
d_gene: -
CDR3aa: CASSPTPTGLKETQYF
CDR3nt: TGTGCCAGCAGCCCTACCCCTACTGGACTGAAAGAGACCCAGTACTTC

j_gene: TRBJ2-3
abundance: -
v_gene: TRBV27
d_gene: -
CDR3aa: CASSLLAGEFLTDTQYF
CDR3nt: TGTGCCAGCAGTTTATTGGCAGGGGAGTTCCTAACAGATACGCAGTATTTT

j_gene: TRBJ1-5
abundance: -
v_gene: TRBV19
d_gene: -
CDR3aa: CASNRSPQHF
CDR3nt: TGTGCCAGTAACAGGTCCCCCCAGCATTTT

j_gene: TRBJ2-5
abundance: -
v_gene: TRBV5-6
d_gene: TRBD2
CDR3aa: CASSEGASGAETQYF
CDR3nt: TGTGCCAGCAGCGAGGGAGCTAGCGGGGCAGAGACCCAGTACTTC

j_gene: TRBJ2-1
abundance: -
v_gene: TRBV19
d_gene: -
CDR3aa: CASSISTYNEQFF
CDR3nt: TGTGCCAGTAGTATATCGACTTACAATGAGCAGTTCTTC

j_gene: TRBJ1-1
abundance: -
v_gene: TRBV5-4
d_gene: TRBD1
CDR3aa: CASSLGDSEAFF
CDR3nt: TGTGCCAGCAGCTTGGGGGACAGTGAAGCTTTCTTT

j_gene: TRBJ2-2
abundance: -
v_gene: TRBV28
d_gene: -
CDR3aa: CATSEDDTGELFF
CDR3nt: TGTGCCACGTCGGAGGACGACACCGGGGAGCTGTTTTTT

j_gene: TRBJ2-7
abundance: -
v_gene: TRBV7-2
d_gene: -
CDR3aa: CAITYRRSSYEQYF
CDR3nt: TGTGCCATCACGTATCGGAGATCCTCCTACGAGCAGTACTTC

j_gene: TRBJ2-3
abundance: -
v_gene: TRBV19
d_gene: -
CDR3aa: CASSIAGPEDTQYF
CDR3nt: TGTGCCAGTAGTATCGCAGGGCCCGAGGATACGCAGTATTTT

j_gene: TRBJ1-2
abundance: -
v_gene: TRBV6-5
d_gene: TRBD1
CDR3aa: CASSYGQGNYGYTF
CDR3nt: TGTGCCAGCAGTTACGGACAGGGTAACTATGGCTACACCTTC

j_gene: TRBJ1-1
abundance: -
v_gene: TRBV28
d_gene: -
CDR3aa: CASSHNAEAFF
CDR3nt: TGTGCCAGCAGTCACAACGCTGAAGCTTTCTTT

j_gene: TRBJ2-6
abundance: -
v_gene: TRBV6-5
d_gene: -
CDR3aa: CASRTTNVLTF
CDR3nt: TGTGCCAGCAGGACAACAAACGTCCTGACTTTC

j_gene: TRBJ1-5
abundance: once
v_gene: TRBV4-3
d_gene: -
CDR3aa: CASSQEETGNQPQHF
CDR3nt: TGCGCCAGCAGCCAAGAGGAAACGGGAAATCAGCCCCAGCATTTT

j_gene: TRBJ2-3
abundance: -
v_gene: TRBV19
d_gene: -
CDR3aa: CASSIAVLADHTDTQYF
CDR3nt: TGTGCCAGTAGTATAGCAGTACTAGCTGACCACACAGATACGCAGTATTTT

j_gene: TRBJ1-1
abundance: few
v_gene: TRBV30
d_gene: -
CDR3aa: CAWSRGLLEAFF
CDR3nt: TGTGCCTGGAGTCGAGGTCTTCTAGAAGCTTTCTTT

j_gene: TRBJ1-2
abundance: -
v_gene: TRBV28
d_gene: -
CDR3aa: CASEETGNYGYTF
CDR3nt: TGTGCCAGCGAGGAAACAGGGAACTATGGCTACACCTTC

j_gene: TRBJ2-2
abundance: -
v_gene: TRBV11-3
d_gene: -
CDR3aa: CASSSLAGELFF
CDR3nt: TGTGCCAGCAGCTCCCTCGCCGGGGAGCTGTTTTTT

j_gene: TRBJ2-5
abundance: -
v_gene: TRBV5-6
d_gene: -
CDR3aa: CASRPRGRNKETQYF
CDR3nt: TGTGCCAGCAGGCCCAGGGGCAGGAATAAAGAGACCCAGTACTTC

j_gene: TRBJ1-5
abundance: -
v_gene: TRBV29-1
d_gene: TRBD1
CDR3aa: CSVAGTGNQPQHF
CDR3nt: TGCAGCGTAGCCGGGACAGGGAATCAGCCCCAGCATTTT